The 3 T cell receptor beta chains presented below share a single source sample, sequenced in a study of Ad26.COV2.S vaccination and SARS-CoV-2 variants. The table came from immunoSEQ multiplex PCR; TCRdb's copy has only in-frame clones and leaves some out. The sample has some 480,000 clones; around 88% are singletons. As for treatment: around 19 received Ad26.COV2.S at low or high dose, single or two shots; 5 received placebo; per-sample allocation not given. Vaccine and placebo recipients were sampled on day 63 after the first injection. This sample comprised peripheral blood, obtained in a trial of Ad26.COV2.S vaccine versus placebo. Receptors originate from a person between 18 and 65 years old who received the Ad26.COV2.S COVID-19 vaccine or a placebo.

V usage is TRBV5-5 and J usage is TRBJ1-2; D not certain. V was pared by 2 bases and J by 6 bases, with 20 bases between. The CDR3 contains 16 residues. Germline loops: CDR1 SGHKS, CDR2 YYEKEE (reference sequence). The CDR3 bases are TGTGCCAGCAGCTTCGTAGGACGAATGGGTGGAGATGGCTACACCTTC. This gives the protein CASSFVGRMGGDGYTF.

This chain uses TRBV5-1 with TRBJ2-7; the match to TRBD2 covers 13 bases. The germline V gene encodes CDR1 SGHRS and CDR2 YFSETQ. This CDR3 is 14 amino acids long. V lost 3 bases to trimming and J lost 5 bases; unmatched junction nucleotides: 2. The CDR3 sequence is CASSYGTSGNEQYF. The CDR3 DNA follows: TGCGCCAGCAGCTACGGGACTAGCGGGAACGAGCAGTACTTC.

This chain connects TRBV28 to TRBJ1-5, with no clear D. Germline V gene data show CDR1 as MDHEN and CDR2 as SYDVKM. V was pared by 9 bases and J by 2 bases, with 11 bases between. The CDR3 has 13 residues. The CDR3 region is CASVGSGNQPQHF. The CDR3 coding sequence is TGTGCCAGTGTTGGGTCGGGCAATCAGCCCCAGCATTTT.